This TCR beta chain appears in the sequencing data of a study of blood T cell repertoires in COVID-19. About the research overall: Both acute and convalescent COVID-19 samples were obtained from the United States, Italy and Spain.

The germline CDR1 and CDR2 sequences are SGHRS and YFSETQ. This CDR3 spans 16 amino acids. Between the trimmed V and J ends, which lost 4 bases and 1 base, there was a span of 17 bases. TCRdb's table, derived via immunoSEQ multiplex PCR, lists solely in-frame clones and lacks some. The table lists about 130,000 clones, 86% of them singletons. This clone is a singleton in its sample. The V call is TRBV5-1, the J call TRBJ1-1; a weak D match, TRBD1 (6 bases). The sample consisted of PBMCs or T cells enriched from blood (not recorded which). The source is a woman aged 50 to 60 who had recovered from COVID-19. The CDR3 region is CASSGTGFQGNTEAFF. The CDR3 DNA reads TGCGCCAGCAGCGGAACAGGGTTCCAGGGGAACACTGAAGCTTTCTTT.